The 21 T cell receptor beta chains below all came from one sample that was sequenced in a study of human T cells and chemical hapten exposure. In TCRdb, the RACE reads were re-called with MiXCR into one record per CDR3 protein. In the table there are 250,000 to 300,000 distinct CDR3 sequences, around 7% of which are singletons. The time point was: pre-sensitization, week 0. Treatment here: therapeutic diphenylcyclopropenone sensitization with weekly scalp DPC. This material consisted of whole blood, taken in connection with sensitization to the hapten diphenylcyclopropenone (DPC). These TCRs come from a man in his late teens or twenties with alopecia areata. Some clones in this sample may be carry-over from other donors' samples.

This clonotype appeared a few times. CDR3 residues: CASSFNGDGYTF. The CDR3 bases are TGTGCCAGCAGCTTTAATGGGGATGGCTACACCTTC. The chain uses TRBV11-2 and TRBJ1-2; D is uncertain. V gave up 3 bases and J gave up 6 bases, with 8 bases separating them. Germline V gene lookup returns CDR1 SGHAT and CDR2 FQNNGV. This CDR3 region has 12 residues.

This clonotype was recorded many times. The CDR3 here is CAISSTGGRTSTNEKLFF. CDR3 sequence (DNA): TGTGCCATCAGCTCGACAGGGGGACGAACCTCAACTAATGAAAAACTGTTTTTT. The chain is built from TRBV10-3 and TRBJ1-4; 9 positions match TRBD1. There are 18 residues in the CDR3. With 6 bases clipped from V and 0 bases from J, the junction kept 11 bases outside the gene matches. Germline CDR1 reads ENHRY; CDR2 reads SYGVKD.

This clonotype was found a few times. The chain has TRBV20-1 and TRBJ1-1, with 7 nucleotides matching TRBD1. Germline V lookup: CDR1 DFQATT, CDR2 SNEGSKA (reference sequence). There are 15 residues in the CDR3. V trimming: 6 bases; J trimming: 5 bases; junction bases outside the gene matches: 15. The CDR3 sequence is CSARQARGRGTEAFF. CDR3 DNA: TGCAGTGCCCGACAAGCCAGGGGGAGGGGGACTGAAGCTTTCTTT.

Concerning this clonotype: A read error may explain this, as a much larger clone is one base away. The V and J genes are TRBV6-2 or TRBV6-3 and TRBJ2-1, with 8 bases fitting TRBD1. J gave up 4 bases and V 5 bases, and 1 base lay outside the gene matches. The CDR3 has 13 amino acids. In germline, CDR1 is MNHEY, CDR2 SVGEGT. CDR3 bases: TGTGCCAGCAGTCGGACAGGGTACAATGAGCAGTTCTTC. Protein sequence: CASSRTGYNEQFF.

This clonotype was seen a few times. The chain links TRBV2 to TRBJ1-2; maybe TRBD1 (6 bases). The CDR3 loop spans 13 amino acids. Germline V gene lookup returns CDR1 SNHLY and CDR2 FYNNEI. V lost 4 bases, J lost 8 bases, and 14 bases lay in between. The CDR3 coding sequence is TGTGCCAGCAGTGTTACAGGGTACGACGGCTACACCTTC. It specifies CASSVTGYDGYTF. Based on the CDR3 plus reference TRBV2 and TRBJ1-2, the full variable domain is EPEVTQTPSHQVTQMGQEVILRCVPISNHLYFYWYRQILGQKVEFLVSFYNNEISEKSEIFDDQFSVERPDGSNFTLKIRSTKLEDSAMYFCASSVTGYDGYTFGSGTRLTVV.

This clonotype was picked up many times. CDR3 bases: TGTGCCAGCAGTCGGACAGGGCGGAACTATGGCTACACCTTC. Protein sequence: CASSRTGRNYGYTF. V and J are TRBV6-5 and TRBJ1-2, with 8 nucleotides matching TRBD1. Germline V CDR1 and CDR2: MNHEY, SVGAGI. After removal of 5 bases from V and 2 bases from J, the junction contained 4 bases not matched to a gene. The CDR3 has 14 amino acids.

The CDR3 protein is CSVEDQYSGNTIYF. CDR3 sequence (DNA): TGCAGCGTTGAAGACCAGTACTCTGGAAACACCATATATTTT. V usage is TRBV29-1 and J usage is TRBJ1-3, with D unresolved. Trimming removed 0 bases at V and 0 bases at J, with 6 bases between. The CDR3 sequence is 14 residues long. Germline CDR1 is SQVTM and CDR2 is ANQGSEA.

This clonotype has a handful of counts. This chain connects TRBV7-9 to TRBJ1-6, with no clear D. Germline V CDR1 and CDR2: SEHNR, FQNEAQ (reference sequence). There are 14 residues in the CDR3. V lost 1 base and J lost 8, with 9 bases in between. CDR3 bases: TGTGCCAGCAGCTTAGAGGGTAATTATTCACCCCTCCACTTT. Protein sequence: CASSLEGNYSPLHF.

This clonotype was seen a handful of times. This sequence joins TRBV10-3 and TRBJ1-1, with TRBD1 as a possible D gene (5 bases). The CDR3 totals 14 residues. Germline assignment: CDR1 ENHRY and CDR2 SYGVKD. The germline V and J ends were trimmed by 2 bases and 4 bases, with 11 bases remaining between them. The DNA of the CDR3 is TGTGCCATCAGTGAGAGATGGGGGGGCACTGAAGCTTTCTTT. Amino acids: CAISERWGGTEAFF.

This clonotype has more than one count but fewer than ten. The genes are TRBV29-1 and TRBJ2-1; possibly TRBD1 for D (5 bases). CDR1 is SQVTM and CDR2 is ANQGSEA in the germline V gene. This CDR3 region has 13 residues. The V gene lost 7 bases and the J gene lost 2 bases, with 12 bases spanning the gap. Written as DNA, the CDR3 is TGCAGCGCAGAACAGGCGACCTACAATGAGCAGTTCTTC. Amino acids: CSAEQATYNEQFF.

The J gene is TRBJ2-3, the V gene TRBV12-3 or TRBV12-4; 7 nucleotides agree with TRBD1. The CDR3 covers 16 residues. V shed 3 bases, J shed 3 bases, and the junction held 9 bases outside the gene matches. CDR3 sequence reads: CASSLRGQPPTDTQYF. CDR3 bases: TGTGCCAGCAGTTTGAGGGGACAGCCCCCAACAGATACGCAGTATTTT.

There are many counts of this clonotype. This chain links TRBV19 with TRBJ1-2; D might be TRBD1 (5 bases). The CDR3 is made up of 13 amino acids. The germline gives CDR1 LNHDA, CDR2 SQIVND (reference sequence). With 2 bases removed from V and 2 bases from J, the gap between germline ends came to 6 bases. CDR3 in amino acids: CASSIKGNYGYTF. The CDR3 DNA follows: TGTGCCAGTAGTATAAAGGGGAACTATGGCTACACCTTC.

This clonotype was seen at least ten times. The chain uses TRBV6-2 or TRBV6-3 and TRBJ2-5; 8 positions match TRBD1. Germline V gene data show CDR1 as MNHEY and CDR2 as SVGEGT. This CDR3 region has 15 residues. The J segment lost 3 bases and the V segment lost 6 bases, leaving 9 bases of the junction unmatched. Here the CDR3 reads CASSTPDRGKETQYF. The CDR3 bases are TGTGCCAGCAGCACCCCTGACAGGGGAAAAGAGACCCAGTACTTC.

The table lists this clonotype with many counts. The gene calls are TRBV7-9 and TRBJ1-5; no reliable D call. Trimming took off 0 bases at V and 5 bases at J, with 17 bases between the two ends. CDR3 size: 17 residues. The germline V gene encodes CDR1 SEHNR and CDR2 FQNEAQ (reference sequence). CDR3 DNA sequence: TGTGCCAGCAGCTTAGCAGAAGGATCGGTTCGGGATCAGCCCCAGCATTTT. Its translation is CASSLAEGSVRDQPQHF.

This clonotype appeared many times. The rearrangement uses TRBV2 and TRBJ2-2, with 8 bases fitting TRBD1. Germline-derived CDR1 and CDR2 are SNHLY and FYNNEI. With 6 bases clipped from V and 4 bases from J, the junction kept 1 base outside the gene matches. This CDR3 has 13 amino acids. CDR3 loop: CASRDRVTGELFF. As DNA, the CDR3 is TGTGCCAGCAGGGACAGGGTCACCGGGGAGCTGTTTTTT.

This sequence joins TRBV7-3 and TRBJ2-5; D may be TRBD1 (5 bases). This CDR3 contains 15 residues. With 0 bases removed from V and 4 bases from J, the gap between germline ends came to 12 bases. The germline CDR1 and CDR2 sequences are SGHTA and FQGTGA. The CDR3 DNA is TGTGCCAGCAGCTTAACTGGCGGAAGGGGAGAGACCCAGTACTTC. Translating gives CASSLTGGRGETQYF. Complete variable domain (other parts from reference TRBV7-3 and TRBJ2-5): GAGVSQTPSNKVTEKGKYVELRCDPISGHTALYWYRQSLGQGPEFLIYFQGTGAADDSGLPNDRFFAVRPEGSVSTLKIQRTERGDSAVYLCASSLTGGRGETQYFGPGTRLLVL.

This clonotype came up a few times. The chain carries TRBV4-1 and TRBJ2-3; D ambiguous. The germline V and J ends were trimmed by 5 bases and 1 base, with 13 bases remaining between them. The CDR3 has 15 amino acids. Looked up from germline, CDR1 is MGHRA and CDR2 is YSYEKL. The CDR3 DNA reads TGCGCCAGCAGCAACCGGGTCCGAGGCACAGATACGCAGTATTTT. Translation: CASSNRVRGTDTQYF.

This clonotype was picked up a small number of times. This sequence joins TRBV9 and TRBJ2-2; D is ambiguous. The CDR3 sequence is 16 residues long. Trimming pared 0 bases from V and 0 bases from J, leaving 9 bases between. The germline V gene encodes CDR1 SGDLS and CDR2 YYNGEE. This chain's CDR3 is CASSVASTTNTGELFF. CDR3 in DNA: TGTGCCAGCAGCGTAGCTTCGACCACGAACACCGGGGAGCTGTTTTTT.

This clonotype was detected many times. The chain joins TRBV5-4 to TRBJ2-1; a possible D gene is TRBD1 (5 bases). CDR3 length: 14 residues. The germline gives CDR1 SGHNT, CDR2 YYREEE (reference sequence). Deletions cut 6 bases from V and 8 bases from J, with 18 bases between. In DNA, the CDR3 is TGTGCCAGCACCTTTTATTTAGGGGCGCATGAGCAGTTCTTC. This codes for CASTFYLGAHEQFF.

The chain employs TRBV7-2 and TRBJ2-3; the D gene is possibly TRBD2 (5 bases). The CDR3 runs to 12 residues. Trimming took 4 bases from V and 9 from J, leaving 11 bases between them. CDR1 is SGHTA, CDR2 FQGNSA, per germline. The CDR3 DNA follows: TGTGCCAGCAGCTCAAGCCGGGAAACGCAGTATTTT. This translates into CASSSSRETQYF.

The table lists this clonotype with many counts. This chain joins TRBV6-5 and TRBJ1-2; 8 bases are shared with TRBD1. The V gene's germline CDR1 is MNHEY and CDR2 SVGAGI. This CDR3 has 13 amino acids. V gave up 4 bases and J gave up 4 bases; unmatched junction bases: 2. Here the CDR3 reads CASSWGQAYGYTF. Here the CDR3 DNA reads TGTGCCAGCAGTTGGGGACAGGCCTATGGCTACACCTTC.